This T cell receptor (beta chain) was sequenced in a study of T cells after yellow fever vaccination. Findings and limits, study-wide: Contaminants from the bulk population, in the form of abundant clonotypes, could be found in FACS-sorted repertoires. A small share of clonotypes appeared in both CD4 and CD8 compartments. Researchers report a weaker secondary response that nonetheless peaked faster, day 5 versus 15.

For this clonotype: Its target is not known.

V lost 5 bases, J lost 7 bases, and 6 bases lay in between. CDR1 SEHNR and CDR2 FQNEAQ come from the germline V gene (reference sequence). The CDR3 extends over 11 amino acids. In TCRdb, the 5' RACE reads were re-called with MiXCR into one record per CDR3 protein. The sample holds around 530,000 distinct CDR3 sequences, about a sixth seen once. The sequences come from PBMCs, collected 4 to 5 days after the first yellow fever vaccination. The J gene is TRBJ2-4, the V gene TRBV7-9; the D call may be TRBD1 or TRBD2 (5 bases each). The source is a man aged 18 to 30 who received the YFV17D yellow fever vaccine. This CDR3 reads CASSRGNIQYF. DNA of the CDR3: TGTGCCAGCAGCCGGGGCAACATTCAGTACTTC.